Listed here are 17 T cell receptor beta chains from one sample, sequenced in a study of T cell responses to AZD1222 COVID-19 vaccine. Assay: immunoSEQ multiplex PCR; the TCRdb copy retains only in-frame clones and omits some. Of around 200,000 clones in the sample, roughly 94% were seen once. The specimen was peripheral blood, collected 28 days after the second AZD1222 dose. The receptors were gathered from an adult who received the AZD1222 COVID-19 vaccine.

The V and J genes are TRBV7-2 and TRBJ2-5, with no clear D. The length of the CDR3 is 14 residues. Trimming removed 1 base from V and 2 bases from J, with 8 bases in between. Germline V gene sequence: CDR1 SGHTA, CDR2 FQGNSA. The CDR3 sequence: CASSLEWAQETQYF. CDR3 DNA: TGTGCCAGCAGCTTAGAATGGGCTCAAGAGACCCAGTACTTC.

The V and J genes are TRBV20-1 and TRBJ2-7, with D hard to call. Trimming removed 5 bases from V and 3 bases from J, with 8 bases in between. The CDR3 consists of 11 residues. Germline V gene sequence: CDR1 DFQATT, CDR2 SNEGSKA (reference sequence). The CDR3 bases are TGCAGTGCTCACAATAACTACGAGCAGTACTTC. Amino acid sequence: CSAHNNYEQYF.

This chain joins TRBV6-5 and TRBJ1-1; TRBD1 aligns across 8 bases. The CDR3 contains 15 residues. V was clipped by 6 bases and J by 4 bases; unmatched bases: 10. Germline CDR1 is MNHEY and CDR2 is SVGAGI. Written as DNA, the CDR3 is TGTGCCAGCAGAAGATCCACAGGGGGAGGCACTGAAGCTTTCTTT. It translates to CASRRSTGGGTEAFF.

The chain links TRBV11-2 to TRBJ2-1, with TRBD1 identical over 7 bases. From germline, CDR1 is SGHAT and CDR2 FQNNGV. J gave up 7 bases and V 4 bases, and 7 bases lay outside the gene matches. CDR3 length: 14 amino acids. CDR3 DNA: TGTGCCAGCAGCTCCAGGGTGGGACAGAATGAGCAGTTCTTC. It encodes CASSSRVGQNEQFF.

This chain links TRBV19 with TRBJ1-2; 7 nucleotides align to TRBD1. This CDR3 is 15 amino acids long. CDR1 is LNHDA, CDR2 SQIVND, per germline (reference sequence). The V and J ends lost 3 bases and 7 bases, in that order; junction bases with no gene match: 11. CDR3 protein: CASSISGGALSGYTF. The DNA of the CDR3 is TGTGCCAGTAGTATCTCAGGGGGGGCGCTTTCTGGCTACACCTTC.

CDR3 DNA: TGTGCCAGCAGGGGATCGAGACAGGGACTTTACGAGCAGTACTTC. Its translation: CASRGSRQGLYEQYF. This chain connects TRBV28 to TRBJ2-7; TRBD1 is a possible D gene (7 bases). Germline V CDR1 and CDR2: MDHEN, SYDVKM. The V end lost 6 bases, the J end lost 4 bases, and 19 bases lay between the germline ends. The CDR3 is 15 residues long.

This chain uses TRBV19 with TRBJ1-4, with no clear D. In germline, CDR1 is LNHDA, CDR2 SQIVND (reference sequence). The V gene lost 4 bases and the J gene lost 3 bases, with 12 bases spanning the gap. The CDR3 spans 15 residues. This chain's CDR3 is CASSTREAPNEKLFF. In nucleotides, the CDR3 is TGTGCCAGTAGTACCCGAGAGGCACCTAATGAAAAACTGTTTTTT.

The V call is TRBV11-1, the J call TRBJ1-1; D gene ambiguous. Trimming removed 5 bases from V and 1 base from J, with 11 bases in between. The CDR3 consists of 14 residues. The germline CDR1 and CDR2 sequences are SGHAT and FQDESV (reference sequence). CDR3 residues: CASSAGRRNTEAFF. The CDR3 DNA sequence: TGTGCCAGCAGCGCAGGACGGAGGAACACTGAAGCTTTCTTT.

The V gene is TRBV30, the J gene TRBJ2-5; 7 bases map to TRBD2. Germline V gene data show CDR1 as GTSNPN and CDR2 as SVGIG (reference sequence). The J segment lost 5 bases and the V segment lost 4 bases, leaving 7 bases of the junction unmatched. The CDR3 sequence is 13 residues long. The CDR3 DNA follows: TGTGCCTGGAAACCGGGAGGCCGGGAGACCCAGTACTTC. Residues: CAWKPGGRETQYF.

This chain links TRBV3-1 (or the pseudogene TRBV3-2) with TRBJ1-2; D unresolved. V was shortened by 4 bases and J by 3 bases, with 6 bases between the two germline ends. Germline loops: CDR1 LGHDT, CDR2 YNNKEL (reference sequence). This CDR3 is built from 12 residues. This chain's CDR3 is CASSLPDYGYTF. The CDR3 nucleotides are TGTGCCAGCAGCCTGCCGGACTATGGCTACACCTTC.

The V and J genes are TRBV5-1 and TRBJ2-5, with unresolved D. V lost 3 bases, J lost 2 bases, and 11 bases lay in between. CDR1 is SGHRS, CDR2 YFSETQ, per germline. This CDR3 has 14 residues. For the CDR3, the DNA is TGCGCCAGCAGCTGGACGATACGGCAAGAGACCCAGTACTTC. Its translation is CASSWTIRQETQYF.

The chain has TRBV7-2 and TRBJ2-7; 7 bases are a match to TRBD2. The CDR3 runs to 13 residues. Trimming took 5 bases from V and 5 from J; bases not matched to a gene: 6. Germline CDR1 and CDR2: SGHTA and FQGNSA. For the CDR3, the DNA is TGTGCCAGCAGCCTCGGTGGGGGGGACGAGCAGTACTTC. Its translation: CASSLGGGDEQYF.

This chain links TRBV13 with TRBJ2-1; TRBD2 matches at 10 bases. The ends lost 3 bases at V and 6 bases at J; junction bases unmatched: 5. This CDR3 comprises 15 residues. Germline V gene sequence: CDR1 PRHDT, CDR2 FYEKMQ (reference sequence). DNA of the CDR3: TGTGCCAGCAGCTTGGGACTAGCGAGGACCAATGAGCAGTTCTTC. Translation gives CASSLGLARTNEQFF.

This rearrangement joins TRBV3-1 (or the pseudogene TRBV3-2) to TRBJ1-1; D remains ambiguous. The CDR3 is 12 amino acids. CDR1 LGHDT and CDR2 YNNKEL come from the germline V gene (reference sequence). V was cut by 1 base and J by 6 bases, with 6 bases left in between. In DNA form, the CDR3 reads TGTGCCAGCAGCCAAGTTGCAGCTGAAGCTTTCTTT. Translated: CASSQVAAEAFF.

This chain uses TRBV19 with TRBJ2-3, with D unclear. The V end lost 3 bases, the J end lost 4 bases, and 5 bases lay between the germline ends. The length of the CDR3 is 12 residues. The V gene's germline CDR1 is LNHDA and CDR2 SQIVND (reference sequence). CDR3 sequence reads: CASSIPPDTQYF. The CDR3 nucleotides read TGTGCCAGTAGTATCCCTCCAGATACGCAGTATTTT.

The V gene is TRBV11-3, the J gene TRBJ2-5; 9 bases match TRBD2. This CDR3 contains 14 residues. V shed 7 bases and J 5 bases; nucleotides not matched to a gene: 8. CDR1 is SGHNT, CDR2 YENEEA, per germline. DNA of the CDR3: TGTGCCAGCACCCAGCTAGCGGGGAGCGAGACCCAGTACTTC. The encoded protein is CASTQLAGSETQYF.

A single count supports this clone. This rearrangement joins TRBV5-5 to TRBJ2-1, with 7 bases fitting TRBD2. Germline CDR1 and CDR2: SGHKS and YYEKEE (reference sequence). The V gene end was trimmed by 6 bases and the J gene end by 4 bases; junction bases not matched to a gene: 10. The CDR3 has 15 amino acids. CDR3 residues: CASNPLAEGYNEQFF. The CDR3 nucleotides are TGTGCCAGCAACCCTCTAGCGGAGGGATACAATGAGCAGTTCTTC.